The 14 T cell receptor beta chains below were found in one sample sequenced in a study of beta chain features in type 1 diabetes. Study results and caveats: People with Type 1 diabetes carried modestly yet significantly shorter TCRB CDR3s in all four CD4+ subsets.

Expressed TCRB transcripts were sequenced because the entire RNA isolate underwent reverse transcription. Produced via immunoSEQ multiplex PCR; TCRdb's table is partial and in-frame only. The top ten clones hold about 0.63% of a sample with some 350,000 clones, over 9% of them seen once. Antigen specificity for these receptors is unknown. Source material: central memory CD4+ T cells from blood. These receptors were taken from a man aged 25-40 years with type 1 diabetes.

In this sample, this clone turned up a few times. The chain uses TRBV4-1 and TRBJ2-1; perhaps TRBD1 as D (6 bases). The CDR3 contains 15 residues. Germline CDR1 and CDR2: MGHRA and YSYEKL. The germline V and J ends were trimmed by 1 base and 4 bases, with 11 bases remaining between them. DNA for the CDR3: TGCGCCAGCAGCCAAGGTCGAAGGGGGTACAATGAGCAGTTCTTC. Protein: CASSQGRRGYNEQFF.

Only a few counts were recorded for this clone. The genes are TRBV7-3 and TRBJ1-3; no firm D call. Germline CDR1 is SGHTA and CDR2 is FQGTGA. V lost 4 bases and J lost 2, with 15 bases in between. This CDR3 region has 16 residues. In DNA form, the CDR3 reads TGTGCCAGCAGCTCTCAGGCGGCCGGCGCTGGAAACACCATATATTTT. Protein product: CASSSQAAGAGNTIYF. The full variable domain, completed using reference TRBV7-3 and TRBJ1-3, is GAGVSQTPSNKVTEKGKYVELRCDPISGHTALYWYRQSLGQGPEFLIYFQGTGAADDSGLPNDRFFAVRPEGSVSTLKIQRTERGDSAVYLCASSSQAAGAGNTIYFGEGSWLTVV.

This clone turned up a few times. The V and J genes are TRBV7-9 and TRBJ2-7; TRBD2 matches 7 bases. The V gene's germline CDR1 is SEHNR and CDR2 FQNEAQ (reference sequence). CDR3 length: 14 amino acids. Trimming at V came to 4 bases and at J to 0 bases, leaving 3 bases not matched to a gene. The CDR3: CASSSTSASYEQYF. The CDR3 nucleotides read TGTGCCAGCAGCTCCACTAGCGCCTCCTACGAGCAGTACTTC.

This clone showed up just a few times. The rearrangement links TRBV7-2 to TRBJ2-3; the D gene is possibly TRBD1 (7 bases). Germline values: CDR1 SGHTA, CDR2 FQGNSA. The CDR3 has 15 amino acids. Trimming took 7 bases from V and 4 from J, leaving 18 bases between them. CDR3 amino acids: CASTQGGGEADTQYF. The CDR3, as DNA: TGTGCCAGCACCCAGGGGGGCGGGGAGGCAGATACGCAGTATTTT. Combining the CDR3 with reference TRBV7-2 and TRBJ2-3 gives the whole variable domain GAGVSQSPSNKVTEKGKDVELRCDPISGHTALYWYRQSLGQGLEFLIYFQGNSAPDKSGLPSDRFSAERTGGSVSTLTIQRTQQEDSAVYLCASTQGGGEADTQYFGPGTRLTVL.

This clone came up a few times. The V call is TRBV18, the J call TRBJ2-7; the match to TRBD1 covers 9 bases. J gave up 3 bases and V 2 bases, and 8 bases lay outside the gene matches. The CDR3 loop spans 16 amino acids. The germline gives CDR1 KGHSH, CDR2 LQKENI. This chain's CDR3 is CASSPRRDREFYEQYF. For the CDR3, the DNA is TGTGCCAGCTCACCAAGGAGGGACAGGGAATTCTACGAGCAGTACTTC.

This clone was counted between two and nine times. The chain is built from TRBV28 and TRBJ2-7; D ambiguous. Trimming took off 3 bases at V and 3 bases at J, with 9 bases between the two ends. The CDR3 length is 13 residues. Germline assignment: CDR1 MDHEN and CDR2 SYDVKM. CDR3 region: CASSLSQNYEQYF. CDR3 DNA sequence: TGTGCCAGCAGTTTGTCACAGAACTACGAGCAGTACTTC.

This clone was seen only a few times. The rearrangement joins TRBV7-9 to TRBJ1-1; no clear D. The CDR3 totals 13 residues. Germline V gene data show CDR1 as SEHNR and CDR2 as FQNEAQ (reference sequence). The V gene lost 1 base and the J gene lost 10 bases, with 13 bases spanning the gap. Here the CDR3 DNA reads TGTGCCAGCAGCTTAGGAGGATCCCCTGGAGCTTTCTTT. Amino acid sequence: CASSLGGSPGAFF.

This rearrangement joins TRBV7-9 to TRBJ2-3; 13 bases fit TRBD2. Unmatched junction bases numbered 9, after V lost 5 bases and J lost 4 bases. CDR3 length: 17 amino acids. CDR1 is SEHNR, CDR2 FQNEAQ, per germline (reference sequence). The CDR3 nucleotides are TGTGCCAGCAGCCAAGGACTAGCGGGAGATTATTCAGATACGCAGTATTTT. It yields the protein CASSQGLAGDYSDTQYF.

This clone was observed a few times. The chain joins TRBV6-5 to TRBJ1-4, with no clear D. CDR3 length equals 10 residues. Per the germline V gene, CDR1 is MNHEY and CDR2 is SVGAGI. The ends were cut back, 5 bases at V and 14 bases at J, with 9 bases in the middle. The CDR3: CASSTQRLFF. DNA of the CDR3: TGTGCCAGCAGTACACAAAGGCTGTTTTTT.

This clone was picked up many times. V gene TRBV29-1 combines with J gene TRBJ2-1; 11 nucleotides align to TRBD2. The CDR3 totals 16 residues. The ends lost 8 bases at V and 2 bases at J; junction bases unmatched: 11. Per the germline V gene, CDR1 is SQVTM and CDR2 is ANQGSEA. The CDR3, as DNA: TGCAGCATTCGGGAACTAGCGGGAGACCCCTACAATGAGCAGTTCTTC. Amino acids: CSIRELAGDPYNEQFF.

This clone was counted at least ten times. The chain links TRBV14 to TRBJ1-1; 7 bases are a match to TRBD1. The CDR3 runs to 17 residues. CDR1 is SGHDN and CDR2 is FVKESK in the germline V gene. V was clipped by 3 bases and J by 1 base; unmatched bases: 11. In DNA, the CDR3 is TGTGCCAGCAGCCACACAGGGGTCCGGGGCGAGAACACTGAAGCTTTCTTT. Translating it yields CASSHTGVRGENTEAFF. The variable domain in full, completed from reference TRBV14 and TRBJ1-1, reads EAGVTQFPSHSVIEKGQTVTLRCDPISGHDNLYWYRRVMGKEIKFLLHFVKESKQDESGMPNNRFLAERTGGTYSTLKVQPAELEDSGVYFCASSHTGVRGENTEAFFGQGTRLTVV.

The rearrangement joins TRBV30 to TRBJ2-7, with D perhaps TRBD2 (6 bases). Trimming removed 8 bases from V and 2 bases from J, with 19 bases in between. Germline V gene lookup returns CDR1 GTSNPN and CDR2 SVGIG (reference sequence). This CDR3 region has 14 residues. DNA for the CDR3: TGTGCCAGTAGTATCGGGGGTTGGACCTACGAGCAGTACTTC. Encoded protein: CASSIGGWTYEQYF.

This clone was observed at least ten times. CDR3 amino acids: CASSPRLAGGLRPYEQYF. CDR3 nucleotide sequence: TGTGCCAGCAGCCCCAGACTAGCGGGAGGGCTCCGACCCTACGAGCAGTACTTC. The rearrangement uses TRBV7-2 and TRBJ2-7; 14 positions agree with TRBD2. V lost 5 bases to trimming and J lost 2 bases; unmatched junction nucleotides: 11. This CDR3 is built from 18 residues. The germline gives CDR1 SGHTA, CDR2 FQGNSA. The full variable domain, with the rest looked up from reference TRBV7-2 and TRBJ2-7, is GAGVSQSPSNKVTEKGKDVELRCDPISGHTALYWYRQSLGQGLEFLIYFQGNSAPDKSGLPSDRFSAERTGGSVSTLTIQRTQQEDSAVYLCASSPRLAGGLRPYEQYFGPGTRLTVT.

This clone was detected only a few times. The J gene is TRBJ2-2, the V gene TRBV4-1; D gene unclear. The CDR3 runs to 17 residues. Germline CDR1 reads MGHRA; CDR2 reads YSYEKL. Trimming stripped 1 base from V and 2 bases from J, with 14 bases between. The DNA of the CDR3 is TGCGCCAGCAGCCAAGGGCTACGGTCGGCTAACACCGGGGAGCTGTTTTTT. It codes for CASSQGLRSANTGELFF.